Shown below are 11 T cell receptor beta chains from a single sample sequenced in a study of cytomegalovirus exposure and HLA in healthy donors (dated by TCRdb to the late 2010s). The library was produced with the immunoSEQ multiplex PCR assay. For the multiplex PCR, a mixture combining 60 forward primers for TCR Vbeta segments and 13 reverse primers for TCR Jbeta segments was used. The immuneACCESS repertoire file appears here via TCRdb, limited to in-frame rearrangements. These files lack a portion of the clones; in checked studies, under half of the deficit traces to unresolved V genes, and the cause of the others is not known. The sample includes approximately 180,000 clones, with roughly 87% observed a single time. The ten largest account for roughly 0.2% of the sample. The sequencing sample was made of PBMCs. The receptors come from a girl under three years old in good health and CMV-seronegative.

This clone appeared once. V and J are TRBV9 and TRBJ2-7; the match to TRBD2 covers 10 bases. CDR3 length: 15 amino acids. Germline CDR1 is SGDLS and CDR2 is YYNGEE. V dropped 0 bases and J dropped 5; count of bases not matched to a gene: 5. The CDR3 here is CASSVETSGSHEQYF. The DNA for the CDR3 is TGTGCCAGCAGCGTAGAGACTAGCGGGTCCCACGAGCAGTACTTC.

This clone was counted a single time. The CDR3 nucleotides read TGCGCCAGCAGGGGACAGGTCGGGCGTGAAAAACTGTTTTTT. Protein sequence: CASRGQVGREKLFF. The gene calls are TRBV5-1 and TRBJ1-4; TRBD1 aligns across 8 bases. The length of the CDR3 is 14 residues. The germline V gene encodes CDR1 SGHRS and CDR2 YFSETQ. With 5 bases clipped from V and 7 bases from J, the junction kept 7 bases outside the gene matches.

This chain uses TRBV2 with TRBJ1-4, with D possibly being TRBD1 (5 bases). Trimming removed 1 base at V and 4 bases at J, with 13 bases between. In germline, CDR1 is SNHLY, CDR2 FYNNEI. CDR3 length: 16 amino acids. The CDR3 region has the DNA TGTGCCAGCAGTGAAGTAGGGCGGGGCGTTAATGAAAAACTGTTTTTT. As protein: CASSEVGRGVNEKLFF.

This chain links TRBV27 with TRBJ1-2; no clear D gene. CDR1 is MNHEY, CDR2 SMNVEV, per germline (reference sequence). V lost 3 bases and J lost 0, with 14 bases in between. This CDR3 comprises 16 residues. CDR3 nucleotide sequence: TGTGCCAGCAGTTTTCAGTGGCACAGCTCTAACTATGGCTACACCTTC. It specifies CASSFQWHSSNYGYTF.

This clone was observed a single time. V is TRBV10-3 and J is TRBJ1-1, with TRBD1 identical over 8 bases. Trimming at V came to 0 bases and at J to 1 base, leaving 1 base not matched to a gene. This CDR3 contains 15 residues. Germline V lookup: CDR1 ENHRY, CDR2 SYGVKD. The CDR3 here is CAISESDRENTEAFF. DNA of the CDR3: TGTGCCATCAGTGAGTCGGACAGGGAGAACACTGAAGCTTTCTTT.

The gene calls are TRBV2 and TRBJ2-1; D not resolved. Trimming left V 6 bases short and J 4 bases short, with 19 bases between. CDR1 is SNHLY and CDR2 is FYNNEI in the germline V gene. The length of the CDR3 is 16 residues. Here the CDR3 DNA reads TGTGCCAGCAGGACCTCCGGGTCCCTTGGGTACAATGAGCAGTTCTTC. As protein: CASRTSGSLGYNEQFF.

This clone was seen only once. V and J are TRBV6-5 and TRBJ2-1; 13 bases are shared with TRBD2. CDR3 length: 14 amino acids. Germline trimming cut 5 bases from V and 10 bases from J; bases unmatched to any gene: 5. Germline CDR1 MNHEY, CDR2 SVGAGI. CDR3 nucleotides: TGTGCCAGCAGTAGGCCGGGACTAGCGGGGGAGCAGTTCTTC. Translated: CASSRPGLAGEQFF.

The chain links TRBV27 to TRBJ2-7; 9 bases map to TRBD1. The length of the CDR3 is 13 residues. V trimming: 3 bases; J trimming: 4 bases; junction bases outside the gene matches: 1. The V gene's germline CDR1 is MNHEY and CDR2 SMNVEV (reference sequence). Written as DNA, the CDR3 is TGTGCCAGCAGTTTGGGGACAGGGTACGAGCAGTACTTC. Its protein product is CASSLGTGYEQYF.

V is TRBV5-1 and J is TRBJ2-5; TRBD1 might be the D (6 bases). The CDR3 extends over 15 amino acids. CDR1 and CDR2 from the germline V gene are SGHRS and YFSETQ. Trimming stripped 1 base from V and 2 bases from J, with 12 bases between. In DNA, the CDR3 is TGCGCCAGCAGCTTGTTTGGACAGCCACAAGAGACCCAGTACTTC. This sequence encodes CASSLFGQPQETQYF.

The J gene is TRBJ1-2, the V gene TRBV27, with 9 bases matching TRBD1. Germline V CDR1 and CDR2: MNHEY, SMNVEV (reference sequence). This CDR3 contains 13 residues. The junction had 6 bases not matched to a gene; V was cut back by 9 bases and J by 4 bases. In nucleotides, the CDR3 is TGTGCCAGTAAACAGGGGGCAGGCTATGGCTACACCTTC. Encoded protein: CASKQGAGYGYTF.

CDR3 bases: TGCAGCGTTGGTCTAGGACCCCTAAGACTAGATCTCTCCTACGAGCAGTACTTC. It translates to CSVGLGPLRLDLSYEQYF. The V and J genes are TRBV29-1 and TRBJ2-7; D may be TRBD2 (6 bases). The CDR3 covers 18 residues. Trimming left V 4 bases short and J 0 bases short, with 25 bases between. The germline V gene encodes CDR1 SQVTM and CDR2 ANQGSEA.